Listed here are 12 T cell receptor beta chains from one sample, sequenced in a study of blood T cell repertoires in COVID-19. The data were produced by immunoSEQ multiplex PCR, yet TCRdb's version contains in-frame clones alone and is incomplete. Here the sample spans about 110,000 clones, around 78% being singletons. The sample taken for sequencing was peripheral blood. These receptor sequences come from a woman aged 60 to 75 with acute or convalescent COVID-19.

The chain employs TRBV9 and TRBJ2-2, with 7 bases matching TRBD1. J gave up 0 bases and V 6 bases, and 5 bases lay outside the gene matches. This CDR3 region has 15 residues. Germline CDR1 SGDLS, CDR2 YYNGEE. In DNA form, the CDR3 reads TGTGCCAGCACCAACAGGGGATCGAACACCGGGGAGCTGTTTTTT. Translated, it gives CASTNRGSNTGELFF. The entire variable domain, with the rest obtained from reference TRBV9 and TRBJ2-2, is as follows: DSGVTQTPKHLITATGQRVTLRCSPRSGDLSVYWYQQSLDQGLQFLIQYYNGEERAKGNILERFSAQQFPDLHSELNLSSLELGDSALYFCASTNRGSNTGELFFGEGSRLTVL.

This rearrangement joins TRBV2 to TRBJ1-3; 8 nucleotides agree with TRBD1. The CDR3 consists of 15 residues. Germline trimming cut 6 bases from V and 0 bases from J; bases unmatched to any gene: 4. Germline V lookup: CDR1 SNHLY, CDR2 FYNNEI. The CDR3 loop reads CASRLDRVSGNTIYF. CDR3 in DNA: TGTGCCAGCAGGTTGGACAGGGTCTCTGGAAACACCATATATTTT.

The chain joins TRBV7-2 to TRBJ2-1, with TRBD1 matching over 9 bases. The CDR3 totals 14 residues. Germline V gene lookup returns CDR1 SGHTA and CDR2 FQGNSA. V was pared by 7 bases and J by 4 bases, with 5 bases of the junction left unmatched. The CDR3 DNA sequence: TGTGCCAGCACTAGGACAGGGGCTTACAATGAGCAGTTCTTC. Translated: CASTRTGAYNEQFF.

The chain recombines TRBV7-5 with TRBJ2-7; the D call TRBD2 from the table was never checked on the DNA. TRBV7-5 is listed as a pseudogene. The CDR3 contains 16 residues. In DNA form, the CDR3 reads TGTGCCAGAAGCTTATCAAGCGGGAGGGCCTGGTACGAGCAGTACTTC. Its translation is CARSLSSGRAWYEQYF.

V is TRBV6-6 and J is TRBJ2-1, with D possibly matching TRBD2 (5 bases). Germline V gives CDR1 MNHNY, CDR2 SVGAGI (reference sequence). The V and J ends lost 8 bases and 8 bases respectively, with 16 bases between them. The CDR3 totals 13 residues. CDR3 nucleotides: TGTGCCAGCGTAAAGACCCCGCGGGATGAGCAGTTCTTC. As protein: CASVKTPRDEQFF.

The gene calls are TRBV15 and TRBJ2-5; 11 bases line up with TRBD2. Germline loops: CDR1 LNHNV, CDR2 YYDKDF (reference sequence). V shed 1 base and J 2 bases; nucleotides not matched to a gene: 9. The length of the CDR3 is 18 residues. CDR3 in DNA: TGTGCCACCAGCAGAGGAAGTGCTAGCGGGGGGAGACAAGAGACCCAGTACTTC. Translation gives CATSRGSASGGRQETQYF.

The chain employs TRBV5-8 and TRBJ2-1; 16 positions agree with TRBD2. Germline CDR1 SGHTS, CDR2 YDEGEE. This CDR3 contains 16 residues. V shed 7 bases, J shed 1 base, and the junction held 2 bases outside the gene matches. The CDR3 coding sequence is TGTGCCAGCGGGACTAGCGGGGGGGCTTCCTACAATGAGCAGTTCTTC. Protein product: CASGTSGGASYNEQFF.

For the CDR3, the DNA is TGTGCCAGCAGTCCAGGGATTTCTAGCAATCAGCCCCAGCATTTT. Its protein is CASSPGISSNQPQHF. This chain connects TRBV2 to TRBJ1-5; a possible D gene is TRBD1 (5 bases). The germline V gene encodes CDR1 SNHLY and CDR2 FYNNEI. Trimming cost V 5 bases and J 0 bases, with 11 bases left between them. CDR3 length equals 15 residues. Full variable domain (remainder filled in from reference TRBV2 and TRBJ1-5): EPEVTQTPSHQVTQMGQEVILRCVPISNHLYFYWYRQILGQKVEFLVSFYNNEISEKSEIFDDQFSVERPDGSNFTLKIRSTKLEDSAMYFCASSPGISSNQPQHFGDGTRLSIL.

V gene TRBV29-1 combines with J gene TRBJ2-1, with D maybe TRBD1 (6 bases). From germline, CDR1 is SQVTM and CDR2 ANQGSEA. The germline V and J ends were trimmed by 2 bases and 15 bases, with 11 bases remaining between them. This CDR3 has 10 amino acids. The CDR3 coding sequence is TGCAGCGTTGAAAGGGACATGCCGTTCTTC. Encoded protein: CSVERDMPFF.

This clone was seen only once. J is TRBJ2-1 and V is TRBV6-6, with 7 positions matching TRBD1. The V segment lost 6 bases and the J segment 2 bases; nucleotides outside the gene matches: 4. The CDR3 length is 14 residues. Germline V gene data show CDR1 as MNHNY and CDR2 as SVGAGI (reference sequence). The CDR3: CASSPQGPYNEQFF. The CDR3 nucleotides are TGTGCCAGCAGCCCACAGGGGCCCTACAATGAGCAGTTCTTC.

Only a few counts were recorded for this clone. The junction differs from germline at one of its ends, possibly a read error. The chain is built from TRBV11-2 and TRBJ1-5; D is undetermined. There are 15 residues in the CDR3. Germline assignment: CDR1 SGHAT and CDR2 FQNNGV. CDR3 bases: TGTGCCAGCAGCCCGGGCAGCGGGTCTAATCAGCCCCAGCACTTT. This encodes CASSPGSGSNQPQHF.

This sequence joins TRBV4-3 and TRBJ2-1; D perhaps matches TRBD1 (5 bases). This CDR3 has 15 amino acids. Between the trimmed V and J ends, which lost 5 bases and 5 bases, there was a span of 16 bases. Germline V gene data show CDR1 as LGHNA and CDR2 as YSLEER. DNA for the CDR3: TGCGCCAGCAGCTCCGGGTCCAAGGGGCACAATGAGCAGTTCTTC. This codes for CASSSGSKGHNEQFF.